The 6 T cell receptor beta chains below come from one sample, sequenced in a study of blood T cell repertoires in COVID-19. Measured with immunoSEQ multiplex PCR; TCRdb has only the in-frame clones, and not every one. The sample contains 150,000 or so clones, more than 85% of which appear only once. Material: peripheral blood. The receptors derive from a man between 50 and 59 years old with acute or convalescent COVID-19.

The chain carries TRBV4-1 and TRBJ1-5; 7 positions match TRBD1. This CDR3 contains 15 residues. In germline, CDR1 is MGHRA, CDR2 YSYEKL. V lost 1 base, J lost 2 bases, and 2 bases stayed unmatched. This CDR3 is CASSQGQGGNQPQHF. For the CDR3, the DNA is TGCGCCAGCAGCCAAGGACAGGGAGGCAATCAGCCCCAGCATTTT.

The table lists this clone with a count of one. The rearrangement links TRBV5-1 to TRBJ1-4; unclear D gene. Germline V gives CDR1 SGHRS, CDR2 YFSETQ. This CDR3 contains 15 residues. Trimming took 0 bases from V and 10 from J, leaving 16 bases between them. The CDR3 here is CASSLVGGNTLKLFF. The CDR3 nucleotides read TGCGCCAGCAGCTTGGTCGGAGGGAACACGCTAAAACTGTTTTTT. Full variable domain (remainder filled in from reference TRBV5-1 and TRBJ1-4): KAGVTQTPRYLIKTRGQQVTLSCSPISGHRSVSWYQQTPGQGLQFLFEYFSETQRNKGNFPGRFSGRQFSNSRSEMNVSTLELGDSALYLCASSLVGGNTLKLFFGSGTQLSVL.

The CDR3 region is CASSRDSSTGELFF. In DNA form, the CDR3 reads TGCGCCAGCAGCCGGGACAGCAGCACCGGGGAGCTGTTTTTT. The V gene is TRBV5-1, the J gene TRBJ2-2, with TRBD1 matching over 7 bases. V lost 4 bases, J lost 4 bases, and 4 bases stayed unmatched. The CDR3 has 14 residues. From germline, CDR1 is SGHRS and CDR2 YFSETQ.

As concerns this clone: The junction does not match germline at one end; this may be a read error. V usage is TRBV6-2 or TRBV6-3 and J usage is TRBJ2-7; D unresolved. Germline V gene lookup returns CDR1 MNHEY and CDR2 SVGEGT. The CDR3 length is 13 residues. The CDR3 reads CASSDSLPYEQYF. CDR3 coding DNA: TGTGCCAGCAGTGACTCCCTACCCTACGAGCAGTACTTC.

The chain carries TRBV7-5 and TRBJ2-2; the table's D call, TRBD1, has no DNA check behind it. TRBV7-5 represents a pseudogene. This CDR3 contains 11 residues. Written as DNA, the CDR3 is TGTGCCAGAAGGGGGCACGGGGAGCTGTTTTTT. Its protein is CARRGHGELFF.

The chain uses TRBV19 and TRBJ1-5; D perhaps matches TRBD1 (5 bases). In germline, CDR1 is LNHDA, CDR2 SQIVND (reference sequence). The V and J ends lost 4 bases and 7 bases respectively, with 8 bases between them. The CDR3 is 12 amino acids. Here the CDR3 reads CASSTGRQPQHF. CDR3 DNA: TGTGCCAGTAGTACAGGGAGGCAGCCCCAGCATTTT. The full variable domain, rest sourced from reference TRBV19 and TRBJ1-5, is DGGITQSPKYLFRKEGQNVTLSCEQNLNHDAMYWYRQDPGQGLRLIYYSQIVNDFQKGDIAEGYSVSREKKESFPLTVTSAQKNPTAFYLCASSTGRQPQHFGDGTRLSIL.